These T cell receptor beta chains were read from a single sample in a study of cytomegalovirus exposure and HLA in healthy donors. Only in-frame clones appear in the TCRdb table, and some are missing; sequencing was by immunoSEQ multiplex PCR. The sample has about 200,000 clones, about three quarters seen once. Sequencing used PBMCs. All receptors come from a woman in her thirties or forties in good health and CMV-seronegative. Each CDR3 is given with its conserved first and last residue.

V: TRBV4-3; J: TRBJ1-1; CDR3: CASSQRQDTEAFF
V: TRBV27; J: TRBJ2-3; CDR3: CASVRKAGGRDTQYF
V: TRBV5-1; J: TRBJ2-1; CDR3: CASSLSGGRNEQFF
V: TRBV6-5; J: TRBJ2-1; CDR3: CASSLRGGNEQFF
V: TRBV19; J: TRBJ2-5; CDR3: CASSIAAGALQETQYF
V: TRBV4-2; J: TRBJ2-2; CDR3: CASSPLPILAGFAGELFF
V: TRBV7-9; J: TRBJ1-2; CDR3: CSSSPWTGEFGSGYTF
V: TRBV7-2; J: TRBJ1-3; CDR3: CASSLGGRGASGNTIYF
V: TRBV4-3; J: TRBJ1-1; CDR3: CASSQGRRVSEAFF
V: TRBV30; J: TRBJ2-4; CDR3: CAWSAGHIQYF
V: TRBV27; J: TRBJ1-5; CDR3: CASTPGTGGSQPQHF
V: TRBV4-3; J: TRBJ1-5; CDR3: CASSQLQGSNQPQHF
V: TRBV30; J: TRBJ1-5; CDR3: CAWSRDSDQPQHF
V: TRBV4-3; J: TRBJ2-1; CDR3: CASSQGFTTADEQFF
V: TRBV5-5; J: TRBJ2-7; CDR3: CASSLLLAGPSYEQYF
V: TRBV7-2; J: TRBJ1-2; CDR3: CASSLGSGTGNYGYTF
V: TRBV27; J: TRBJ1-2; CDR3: CASSLFRGHGYTF
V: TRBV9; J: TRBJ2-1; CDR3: CASSVAGGSYNEQFF
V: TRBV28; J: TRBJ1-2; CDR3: CASSSKANPSNYGYTF
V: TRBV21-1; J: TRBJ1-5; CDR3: CASSNPVTGKGVNDQPQHF
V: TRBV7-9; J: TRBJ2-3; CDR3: CASSYSDTQYF
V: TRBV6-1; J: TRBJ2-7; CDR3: CASSEARPRTSGIHSYEQYF
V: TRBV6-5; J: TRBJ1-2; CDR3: CASSYRPGQGGYGYTF